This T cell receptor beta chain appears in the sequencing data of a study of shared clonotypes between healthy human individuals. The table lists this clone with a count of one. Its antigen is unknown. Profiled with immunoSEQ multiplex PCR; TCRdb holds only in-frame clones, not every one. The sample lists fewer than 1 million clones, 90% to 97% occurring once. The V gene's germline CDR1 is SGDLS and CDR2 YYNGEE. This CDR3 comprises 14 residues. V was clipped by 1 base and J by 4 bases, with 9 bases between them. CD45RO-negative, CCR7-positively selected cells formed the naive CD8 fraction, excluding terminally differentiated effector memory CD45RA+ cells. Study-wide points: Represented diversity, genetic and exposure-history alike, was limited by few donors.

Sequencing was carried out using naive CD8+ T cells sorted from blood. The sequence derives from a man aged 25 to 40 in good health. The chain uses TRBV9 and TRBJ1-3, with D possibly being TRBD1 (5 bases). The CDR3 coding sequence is TGTGCCAGCAGCGTAACAGGCGACGGAAACACCATATATTTT. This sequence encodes CASSVTGDGNTIYF.